This TCR beta chain was profiled in a study of control samples from healthy donors and cancer patients. Germline V gene data show CDR1 as ENHRY and CDR2 as SYGVKD. The V and J ends lost 6 bases and 10 bases, in that order; junction bases with no gene match: 7. The length of the CDR3 is 14 residues. Clones were sequenced by immunoSEQ multiplex PCR, and TCRdb holds only the in-frame ones, with some missing. The repertoire consists of roughly 190,000 clones, with 91% occurring once and the leading ten covering over 1.2%. The receptor's source is a woman aged 25 to 39 in good health. The sample was blood. The V call is TRBV10-3, the J call TRBJ2-1; 12 positions match TRBD2. CDR3 in DNA: TGTGCCATCAGCTTACTAGCGGGAGGCGGGGAGCAGTTCTTC. It codes for CAISLLAGGGEQFF.